This passage covers 29 T cell receptor beta chains from one sample sequenced in a study of blood T cell repertoires in COVID-19. The protocol was immunoSEQ multiplex PCR, while the TCRdb copy is restricted to in-frame clones and leaves out a portion. The sample contains approximately 210,000 clones, around 86% of which appear only once. The sample taken for sequencing was PBMCs or T cells enriched from blood (not recorded which). These receptors came from a man younger than 40 in a cohort exposed to, infected with or recovered from COVID-19 (not recorded which).

The chain carries TRBV6-2 or TRBV6-3 and TRBJ2-7, with 15 bases that match TRBD2. Germline V gives CDR1 MNHEY, CDR2 SVGEGT. V shed 5 bases and J 6 bases; nucleotides not matched to a gene: 2. The CDR3 extends over 14 amino acids. The CDR3 loop reads CASSKGLAGGEQYF. CDR3 sequence (DNA): TGTGCCAGCAGTAAGGGACTAGCGGGAGGCGAGCAGTACTTC.

The chain has TRBV9 and TRBJ2-5; 8 nucleotides align to TRBD2. Looked up from germline, CDR1 is SGDLS and CDR2 is YYNGEE. The CDR3 is 15 residues long. With V trimmed by 4 bases and J by 2 bases, 7 bases remained unmatched. The CDR3 spells CASSPGGHSQETQYF. The CDR3, as DNA: TGTGCCAGCAGCCCGGGGGGGCATTCTCAAGAGACCCAGTACTTC.

On this clone: Other DNA variants within this sample encode the same CDR3. DNA for the CDR3: TGTGCCAGCAGCTTGGGACAGGGGCGCACCGGGGAGCTGTTTTTT. Amino acids: CASSLGQGRTGELFF. The chain uses TRBV2 and TRBJ2-2, with 10 bases aligning to TRBD1. The J segment lost 4 bases and the V segment lost 6 bases, leaving 5 bases of the junction unmatched. Per the germline V gene, CDR1 is SNHLY and CDR2 is FYNNEI. The CDR3 covers 15 residues.

In its sample, this clone was seen once. The chain is built from TRBV28 and TRBJ2-3, with TRBD1 matching over 7 bases. The CDR3 is 15 residues long. Germline CDR1 and CDR2: MDHEN and SYDVKM. V lost 5 bases, J lost 2 bases, and 7 bases stayed unmatched. The DNA of the CDR3 is TGTGCCAGCAGTCTTCGGACAGGATCCACAGATACGCAGTATTTT. Its protein product is CASSLRTGSTDTQYF.

The chain has TRBV15 and TRBJ2-7, with 7 bases identical to TRBD2. CDR3 length: 17 amino acids. The V and J ends lost 0 bases and 0 bases, in that order; junction bases with no gene match: 8. Germline V gives CDR1 LNHNV, CDR2 YYDKDF (reference sequence). Here the CDR3 reads CATSRDLASGTSYEQYF. The CDR3 DNA sequence: TGTGCCACCAGCAGAGATCTGGCTAGCGGTACCTCCTACGAGCAGTACTTC.

The chain links TRBV2 to TRBJ1-4, with D tentatively TRBD1 (5 bases). The CDR3 sequence is 15 residues long. Germline V gives CDR1 SNHLY, CDR2 FYNNEI. V gave up 3 bases and J gave up 8 bases, with 16 bases separating them. The DNA for the CDR3 is TGTGCCAGCAGTGATATGGGGGGGATAGGGGAAAAACTGTTTTTT. Protein sequence: CASSDMGGIGEKLFF.

The CDR3 loop is CASCCNRDRGYYEQYF. CDR3 bases: TGTGCCAGCTGCTGCAACCGGGACAGGGGGTACTACGAGCAGTACTTC. The gene calls are TRBV27 and TRBJ2-7; 11 bases agree with TRBD1. Trimming cost V 8 bases and J 3 bases; bases outside gene matches: 12. Germline CDR1 MNHEY, CDR2 SMNVEV (reference sequence). This CDR3 is 16 amino acids long.

V and J are TRBV7-3 and TRBJ1-2; 9 bases are a match to TRBD1. V lost 6 bases, J lost 2 bases, and 4 bases stayed unmatched. The CDR3 consists of 14 residues. Germline CDR1 is SGHTA and CDR2 is FQGTGA. CDR3 protein: CASSVTGGNYGYTF. Here the CDR3 DNA reads TGTGCCAGCAGTGTCACAGGGGGCAACTATGGCTACACCTTC.

The chain is built from TRBV23-1 and TRBJ1-5, with D maybe TRBD1 (5 bases). TRBV23-1 is labeled an ORF, and its function is uncertain. V lost 3 bases and J 2 bases, leaving 23 bases between the germline ends. The CDR3 is 19 amino acids. CDR3 nucleotides: TGCGCCAGCAGTCACCCGATCCGATCAGGGTCTTGCGGCAATCAGCCCCAGCATTTT. This sequence encodes CASSHPIRSGSCGNQPQHF.

This clone was observed once. The chain has TRBV3-1 (or the pseudogene TRBV3-2) and TRBJ1-2; TRBD1 matches at 8 bases. Unmatched junction bases numbered 10, after V lost 3 bases and J lost 1 base. CDR1 and CDR2 (germline): LGHDT, YNNKEL (reference sequence). The CDR3 extends over 17 amino acids. The CDR3 here is CASSQIQGATGNYGYTF. In nucleotides, the CDR3 is TGTGCCAGCAGCCAGATTCAGGGGGCGACGGGTAACTATGGCTACACCTTC.

V is TRBV28 and J is TRBJ1-6; possible D gene TRBD1, 5 bases. The CDR3 sequence is 14 residues long. V gave up 1 base and J gave up 9 bases, with 10 bases separating them. The germline gives CDR1 MDHEN, CDR2 SYDVKM. CDR3 in amino acids: CASSLSGSGSPLHF. The CDR3 DNA sequence: TGTGCCAGCAGTTTATCAGGGTCGGGTTCACCCCTCCACTTT.

V and J are TRBV5-1 and TRBJ2-7; no clear D. Germline CDR1 and CDR2: SGHRS and YFSETQ. This CDR3 region has 12 residues. Trimming took 7 bases from V and 6 from J, leaving 14 bases between them. The chain's CDR3 is CASRHDLGEQYF. The DNA of the CDR3 is TGCGCCAGCCGCCATGACTTGGGCGAGCAGTACTTC. The variable domain in full, completed from reference TRBV5-1 and TRBJ2-7, reads KAGVTQTPRYLIKTRGQQVTLSCSPISGHRSVSWYQQTPGQGLQFLFEYFSETQRNKGNFPGRFSGRQFSNSRSEMNVSTLELGDSALYLCASRHDLGEQYFGPGTRLTVT.

V and J are TRBV7-9 and TRBJ2-1; 11 nucleotides line up with TRBD2. V dropped 2 bases and J dropped 7; count of bases not matched to a gene: 4. Germline V lookup: CDR1 SEHNR, CDR2 FQNEAQ (reference sequence). There are 15 residues in the CDR3. DNA for the CDR3: TGTGCCAGCAGCTTAATAGCGGGAGGGGGGAATGAGCAGTTCTTC. It is translated as CASSLIAGGGNEQFF.

The chain couples TRBV7-3 to TRBJ2-1; 12 nucleotides line up with TRBD2. The CDR3 is made up of 15 amino acids. With 5 bases clipped from V and 10 bases from J, the junction kept 9 bases outside the gene matches. The germline gives CDR1 SGHTA, CDR2 FQGTGA. CDR3 bases: TGTGCCAGCAGCGAAGGACTAGCGGGAAGGCACGAGCAGTTCTTC. It codes for CASSEGLAGRHEQFF.

This clone was counted a few times. The chain has TRBV5-1 and TRBJ2-1, with a weak D call TRBD2 (5 bases). The germline V and J ends were trimmed by 2 bases and 5 bases, with 17 bases remaining between them. The CDR3 totals 16 residues. CDR1 is SGHRS and CDR2 is YFSETQ in the germline V gene. CDR3 amino acids: CASSLKLSVTNNEQFF. CDR3 sequence (DNA): TGCGCCAGCAGCTTAAAACTTAGCGTCACAAACAATGAGCAGTTCTTC.

With regard to this clone: Other DNA sequences from this sample encode an identical CDR3 as well. The rearrangement joins TRBV19 to TRBJ1-1, with no clear D. The CDR3 length is 14 residues. Germline CDR1 reads LNHDA; CDR2 reads SQIVND (reference sequence). Trimming pared 1 base from V and 2 bases from J, leaving 8 bases between. The CDR3 here is CASSIGAGNTEAFF. In nucleotides, the CDR3 is TGTGCCAGTAGTATAGGGGCAGGTAACACTGAAGCTTTCTTT.

The CDR3 nucleotides are TGTGCCAGTAAAGTCCAGGGAAGCAATCAGCCCCAGCATTTT. Translation gives CASKVQGSNQPQHF. This rearrangement joins TRBV19 to TRBJ1-5, with D tentatively TRBD1 (5 bases). CDR3 length: 14 residues. V was shortened by 7 bases and J by 1 base, with 11 bases between the two germline ends. The V gene's germline CDR1 is LNHDA and CDR2 SQIVND (reference sequence).

The table lists this clone with a count of one. The chain couples TRBV7-2 to TRBJ2-3; D is undetermined. Germline V CDR1 and CDR2: SGHTA, FQGNSA. The CDR3 is 12 amino acids. The V and J ends lost 5 bases and 2 bases respectively, with 5 bases between them. The chain's CDR3 is CASSIFTDTQYF. DNA for the CDR3: TGTGCCAGCAGCATCTTCACAGATACGCAGTATTTT.

The CDR3: CASSPGQASKKLFF. The CDR3 DNA reads as TGTGCCAGCAGCCCGGGACAGGCAAGTAAAAAACTGTTTTTT. The genes are TRBV9 and TRBJ1-4; 8 bases agree with TRBD1. Trimming took 4 bases from V and 9 from J; bases not matched to a gene: 8. The CDR3 length is 14 residues. Germline lookup yields CDR1 SGDLS and CDR2 YYNGEE.

The chain employs TRBV5-1 and TRBJ1-4, with D tentatively TRBD1 (5 bases). V lost 2 bases to trimming and J lost 8 bases, with 13 bases between them. The CDR3 runs 14 residues. CDR1 and CDR2 from the germline V gene are SGHRS and YFSETQ. The CDR3 DNA reads TGCGCCAGCAGCTTTACAGGCCCCTACGAAAAACTGTTTTTT. Translation: CASSFTGPYEKLFF.

The CDR3 loop reads CASSVSPGQETQYF. The CDR3 nucleotides are TGTGCCAGCAGCGTAAGCCCGGGACAAGAGACCCAGTACTTC. The V and J genes are TRBV9 and TRBJ2-5, with D perhaps matching TRBD2 (5 bases). V gave up 1 base and J gave up 2 bases, with 9 bases separating them. CDR1 is SGDLS and CDR2 is YYNGEE in the germline V gene. The CDR3 runs to 14 residues.

J is TRBJ2-7 and V is TRBV27; D might be TRBD1 (5 bases). The ends were cut back, 6 bases at V and 3 bases at J, with 15 bases in the middle. This CDR3 is 14 amino acids long. CDR1 MNHEY and CDR2 SMNVEV come from the germline V gene (reference sequence). The CDR3 protein is CASSYQGSFYEQYF. The CDR3 bases are TGTGCCAGCAGCTATCAGGGATCTTTCTACGAGCAGTACTTC.

The chain links TRBV19 to TRBJ2-7; 7 bases are shared with TRBD2. Losses at the gene ends were 3 bases for V and 2 bases for J; bases not matched to a gene: 4. The germline CDR1 and CDR2 sequences are LNHDA and SQIVND (reference sequence). The CDR3 length is 14 residues. CDR3 DNA sequence: TGTGCCAGTAGTATCAGGGAGGGCCCCTACGAGCAGTACTTC. This codes for CASSIREGPYEQYF.

CDR3 amino acids: CATSREFPQNYEQYF. CDR3 sequence (DNA): TGTGCCACCAGCAGAGAATTTCCACAGAATTACGAGCAGTACTTC. This chain joins TRBV15 and TRBJ2-7; D gene uncertain. The CDR3 length is 15 residues. The V gene lost 0 bases and the J gene lost 4 bases, with 13 bases spanning the gap. Germline-derived CDR1 and CDR2 are LNHNV and YYDKDF (reference sequence).

V is TRBV2 and J is TRBJ2-1; 11 bases align to TRBD2. The CDR3 loop spans 17 amino acids. V gave up 1 base and J gave up 8 bases; unmatched junction bases: 10. The germline V gene has CDR1 SNHLY and CDR2 FYNNEI. This CDR3 is CASSEDTSGRGCDEQFF. The CDR3 DNA follows: TGTGCCAGCAGTGAAGACACTAGCGGGAGAGGTTGCGATGAGCAGTTCTTC.

The V and J genes are TRBV2 and TRBJ2-7; 13 positions match TRBD2. V was clipped by 6 bases and J by 0 bases; unmatched bases: 11. This CDR3 region has 18 residues. CDR1 is SNHLY and CDR2 is FYNNEI in the germline V gene. CDR3 sequence: CASRKRTSGSPSSYEQYF. CDR3 in DNA: TGTGCCAGCAGAAAACGGACTAGCGGGAGCCCTAGCTCCTACGAGCAGTACTTC. Together with reference TRBV2 and TRBJ2-7, the CDR3 gives the full variable domain: EPEVTQTPSHQVTQMGQEVILRCVPISNHLYFYWYRQILGQKVEFLVSFYNNEISEKSEIFDDQFSVERPDGSNFTLKIRSTKLEDSAMYFCASRKRTSGSPSSYEQYFGPGTRLTVT.

V and J are TRBV27 and TRBJ1-5; D call uncertain. The CDR3 is 13 residues long. The germline CDR1 and CDR2 sequences are MNHEY and SMNVEV (reference sequence). V dropped 1 base and J dropped 6 bases, with 7 bases sitting between them. Here the CDR3 reads CASSLLRGQPQHF. DNA of the CDR3: TGTGCCAGCAGTTTATTAAGAGGTCAGCCCCAGCATTTT.

The chain uses TRBV7-2 and TRBJ1-2, with a tentative D call TRBD1 (5 bases). The germline V gene encodes CDR1 SGHTA and CDR2 FQGNSA. The length of the CDR3 is 19 residues. V was trimmed by 4 bases and J by 0 bases, leaving 24 bases between them. The CDR3 nucleotides read TGTGCCAGCAGCTCGTTGAGGCGGGGGGAAAACGATCCTAACTATGGCTACACCTTC. Encoded protein: CASSSLRRGENDPNYGYTF.

The genes are TRBV5-1 and TRBJ1-3; D not certain. Germline-derived CDR1 and CDR2 are SGHRS and YFSETQ. V lost 3 bases and J 9 bases, leaving 16 bases between the germline ends. CDR3 length equals 14 residues. As DNA, the CDR3 is TGCGCCAGCAGCTCCTCGGGTCCCGCGAGCACCATATATTTT. It yields the protein CASSSSGPASTIYF.